This T cell receptor (beta chain) was recorded in a study of blood T cell repertoires in COVID-19. Study information: There were acute and convalescent COVID-19 samples, and they came from the United States, Italy and Spain. PBMCs, B-cell-depleted T cells, or T cells provided the cDNA or gDNA that made up the material.

Followed longitudinally, the Seattle patients had been enrolled during active infection. In germline, CDR1 is SEHNR, CDR2 FQNEAQ (reference sequence). This CDR3 contains 14 residues. Trimming cost V 5 bases and J 4 bases; bases outside gene matches: 6. Authors' methods: Amplification of reference gene primers was used by the study to estimate nucleated cell counts. Only in-frame clones appear in the TCRdb table, and some are missing; sequencing was by immunoSEQ multiplex PCR. V, J and clone size derive from that table, while D and trimming were established from the DNA sequence. The sample shows 330,000 or so clones, roughly nine tenths of them seen only once.

The sample comprised peripheral blood. The clonotype comes from a woman aged 55 to 70 with COVID-19, enrolled during active disease. This chain joins TRBV7-9 and TRBJ1-1; TRBD1 matches at 8 bases. The CDR3 spells CASSARTGTTEAFF. The CDR3, as DNA: TGTGCCAGCAGCGCCCGGACAGGGACCACTGAAGCTTTCTTT. The full variable domain, rest sourced from reference TRBV7-9 and TRBJ1-1, is DTGVSQNPRHKITKRGQNVTFRCDPISEHNRLYWYRQTLGQGPEFLTYFQNEAQLEKSRLLSDRFSAERPKGSFSTLEIQRTEQGDSAMYLCASSARTGTTEAFFGQGTRLTVV.